This TCR beta chain was obtained from a study of early T cells in non-severe SARS-CoV-2 infection. The CDR3 consists of 14 residues. V was trimmed by 5 bases and J by 6 bases, leaving 15 bases between them. At least ten counts were recorded for this clonotype. Its specificity is unknown. Broader study findings: Matching results from VDJdb favored anti-spike CD8 responses, leaving private and CD4 specificities undetected.

Unique molecular identifiers (one per individual cDNA molecule) were attached. MiXCR, applied by TCRdb to the 5' RACE reads, yields one record per CDR3 protein. The sample has around 30,000 distinct CDR3 sequences, about 6% seen once. The rearrangement uses TRBV12-3 or TRBV12-4 and TRBJ2-3; tentatively, D is TRBD2 (7 bases). The TCR originated in an adult who was a healthcare worker with PCR-confirmed SARS-CoV-2 infection or an uninfected control (not recorded which). The specimen was whole blood. The CDR3 reads CASSPSKGGDTQYF. The CDR3, as DNA: TGTGCCAGCAGTCCCTCTAAGGGGGGGGATACGCAGTATTTT.